This T cell receptor beta chain stems from a study of blood T cell repertoires in COVID-19. Study-wide context: Acute-phase and convalescent COVID-19 samples originated in the United States, Italy and Spain.

Study processing details: From reference gene primer amplification, estimates of nucleated cell counts were derived. Using immunoSEQ multiplex PCR, the repertoire was profiled, and TCRdb retains in-frame clones only, with some absent. That table supplies the V and J calls and clone size; D and trimming were determined from the DNA. The data contain fewer than 250,000 clones, 90% of them singletons. CDR1 and CDR2 (germline): SEHNR, FQNEAQ (reference sequence). Deletions cut 3 bases from V and 6 bases from J, with 14 bases between. This CDR3 is 15 amino acids long. Sequencing was done on a sample of peripheral blood. The TCR comes from a man aged 30-40 years with COVID-19, enrolled during active disease. The chain couples TRBV7-9 to TRBJ1-4; D not certain. CDR3 loop: CASSFDLEGYEKLFF. DNA of the CDR3: TGTGCCAGCAGCTTTGACTTAGAGGGCTATGAAAAACTGTTTTTT.